The clone carrying this TCR beta chain has only one observation. Its specificity is not known. Researchers ran the PCR with 60 Vbeta and 13 Jbeta primers. In the original workflow: An analysis that came later counted approximately 76 million unique TCR beta chains, around 12 million shared. Clones were read by immunoSEQ multiplex PCR, and TCRdb kept only the in-frame ones, dropping some. For V, J and clone size, that table is used; D and trimming come from the DNA. Of some 99,000 clones detected, around 67% appear once; the ten largest clones hold 1.8%. The sample belongs to a study of cytomegalovirus exposure and HLA in healthy donors. V trimming: 5 bases; J trimming: 4 bases; junction bases outside the gene matches: 6. The CDR3 length is 14 residues. Germline-derived CDR1 and CDR2 are SNHLY and FYNNEI. Notes on the study in general: Owing to their indistinguishability, certain V segments, notably TRBV6-2 and TRBV6-3, were excluded.

The chain joins TRBV2 to TRBJ2-5, with TRBD2 matching over 8 bases. Sequenced sample: PBMCs. This clonotype was sampled from a male donor in good health and CMV-seronegative. The CDR3 DNA reads TGTGCCAGCAGTCAAGGACTAGCAGTAGAGACCCAGTACTTC. Protein: CASSQGLAVETQYF.